One and the same sample provided the 3 T cell receptor beta chains below, sequenced in a study of cytomegalovirus exposure and HLA in healthy donors. Assay used: immunoSEQ multiplex PCR; TCRdb lists only in-frame clones, some missing. The table lists around 190,000 clones, about nine tenths of them singletons. The material sequenced was PBMCs. These receptors all come from a man between 25 and 39 years old in good health and CMV-seropositive.

Comment on this clone: One junction end disagrees with the germline gene, perhaps due to a read error. The genes are TRBV27 and TRBJ2-1; 8 bases match TRBD2. Germline assignment: CDR1 MNHEY and CDR2 SMNVEV (reference sequence). The CDR3 contains 14 residues. The DNA of the CDR3 is TGCGTCACGGGGGGGAGGGCCTTCTACAATGAGCAGTTCTTC. Its protein is CVTGGRAFYNEQFF.

In this sample, this clone turned up once. CDR3: CASSLETGFNEQFF. The CDR3 DNA sequence: TGTGCCAGCAGTTTAGAGACAGGGTTCAATGAGCAGTTCTTC. The chain joins TRBV27 to TRBJ2-1, with 7 bases identical to TRBD1. Unmatched junction bases numbered 4, after V lost 2 bases and J lost 6 bases. Germline loops: CDR1 MNHEY, CDR2 SMNVEV (reference sequence). The CDR3 contains 14 residues.

This chain links TRBV18 with TRBJ2-7; 9 bases are a match to TRBD1. The CDR3 contains 15 residues. The V gene end was trimmed by 3 bases and the J gene end by 4 bases; junction bases not matched to a gene: 7. Looked up from germline, CDR1 is KGHSH and CDR2 is LQKENI. The CDR3 sequence is CASSPKDRGSYEQYF. The CDR3 region has the DNA TGTGCCAGCTCACCTAAGGACAGGGGTTCTTACGAGCAGTACTTC.